This T cell receptor (beta chain) is drawn from a study of cytomegalovirus exposure and HLA in healthy donors. PCR used 60 Vbeta primers and 13 Jbeta primers. Sequencing used immunoSEQ multiplex PCR; TCRdb keeps in-frame clones, though not all of them. The sample records over 120,000 clones, about 70% being singletons. This clone was found many times. Its antigen is currently unknown. Germline loops: CDR1 SEHNR, CDR2 FQNEAQ (reference sequence). The CDR3 extends over 12 amino acids. V gave up 3 bases and J gave up 2 bases, with 4 bases separating them. General study results and limits: As was reported, the classifier diagnosed cytomegalovirus status with high specificity and sensitivity. Indistinguishable V segments such as TRBV6-2 and TRBV6-3 were excluded.

The genes are TRBV7-9 and TRBJ1-2; no firm D call. The sample was PBMCs. This clonotype was sampled from a woman aged 55-70 years in good health and CMV-seropositive. Written as DNA, the CDR3 is TGTGCCAGCAGCTTCCCAAACTATGGCTACACCTTC. Amino acid sequence: CASSFPNYGYTF.